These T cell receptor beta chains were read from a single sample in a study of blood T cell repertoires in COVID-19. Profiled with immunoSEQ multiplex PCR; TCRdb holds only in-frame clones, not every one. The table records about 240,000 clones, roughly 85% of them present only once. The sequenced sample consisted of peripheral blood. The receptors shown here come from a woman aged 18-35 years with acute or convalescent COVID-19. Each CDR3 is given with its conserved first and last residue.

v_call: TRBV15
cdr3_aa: CATSKGQGTYNEQFF

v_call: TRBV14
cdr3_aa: CASSPGWEQFF

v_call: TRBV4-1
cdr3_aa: CASSQDEGQGANYGYTF

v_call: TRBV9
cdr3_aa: CASSRSTGLAGAVRTDTQYF

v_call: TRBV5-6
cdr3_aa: CASSPNRILAYGYTF

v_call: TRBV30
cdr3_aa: CAWSIGLAVPTDTQYF

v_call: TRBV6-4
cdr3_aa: CASSRTSRDTGELFF

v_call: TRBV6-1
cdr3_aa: CASSEGATGRSGYTF

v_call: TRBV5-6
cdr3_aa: CASSLWTGGLLNEKLFF

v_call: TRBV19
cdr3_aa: CASSPGTGRTDTQYF

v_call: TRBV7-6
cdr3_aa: CASSLWETQYF

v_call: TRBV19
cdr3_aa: CASSIEHSSGNTIYF

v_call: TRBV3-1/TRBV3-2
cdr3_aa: CASSQDLAGPTGELFF

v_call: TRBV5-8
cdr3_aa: CASSLGRMSNEKLFF

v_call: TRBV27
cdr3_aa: CASSSYENTEAFF

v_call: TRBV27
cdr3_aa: CASSLWGGPYNEQFF

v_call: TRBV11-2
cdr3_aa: CASSIIAGGPSEQYF

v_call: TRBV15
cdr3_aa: CATSRWDSRNEQFF

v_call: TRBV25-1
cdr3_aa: CASSPSPGLAGHNEQFF

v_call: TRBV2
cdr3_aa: CARRGGWATEAFF